This entry concerns a single T cell receptor (beta chain). This clonotype has at least ten counts. Its cognate antigen has yet to be identified. Base qualities are not recorded, but no much larger clone differs from it by a single base. The data belong to a study of blood T cells in healthy people across ages (dated by TCRdb to between 2015 and 2016). About the full investigation: In model experiments, template switching captured about one uniquely barcoded TCR beta cDNA molecule for every two T cells. Using deep sequencing normalized with unique cDNA molecular identifiers, the study measured how TCR beta repertoire diversity changes with age. Donors were grouped into four age groups: young (average approximately 15 years), middle-aged (around 39), aged (about 59) and long-lived (about 90). To avoid experimental bias, donors of different ages were randomly spread across the sequencing lanes. The study analyzed two additional independent replicas of 1 million unique cDNA reads from the same blood draw for two donors, one aged 18 to 29 and one aged 80 or older. General study outcomes and caveats: Compared with the aged group, the long-lived group had more naive CD4+ T cells, fewer expanded clones and increased TCR diversity, suggesting age selection. There was a strong correlation between observed TCR beta diversity and the percentage of naive T cells measured by flow cytometry. The CMV infection status of donors was not known, potentially confounding age-related changes in expanded clonotypes. Conclusive comparison of naive and antigen-experienced compartments was prevented by the profiling of bulk unsorted PBMCs. Estimates of total diversity from one million sequenced T cells were regarded as lower bounds and underestimates. As age increased, observed TCR beta diversity per million T cells dropped in a roughly linear way, and a significant reduction was already evident by age 40.

The germline V end is reduced by 3 bases and the J end by 11 bases; junction bases left unmatched: 14. Based on the germline V gene, the CDR1 and CDR2 sequences are SGHDN and FVKESK. The CDR3 spans 16 residues, from the cysteine through the phenylalanine. Of the read, only the CDR3 DNA is kept; its 48 bases are in frame from base 1. Library prep was done by 5' RACE. The run used an Illumina HiSeq 2500. A second roughly 6 to 11 cycle PCR used a sample-barcoded 5' primer and a J-beta primer mix. A template-switch 5' adaptor carrying 12 random nucleotides introduced a unique molecular identifier onto each TCR beta cDNA molecule. Each sample yielded at least 2.5 million CDR3-containing paired-end reads. All of the RNA was converted into first-strand cDNA using the Mint cDNA synthesis kit, with a TRBC-specific oligonucleotide serving as the primer. Following uracil-DNA glycosylase treatment, a first 18-cycle PCR with universal primers M1SS and BC2_uni_R was performed on all cDNA. The original methods were these. Normalization of each sample was performed by random selection of 1 million high-quality reads, each carrying a distinct molecular identifier. Instead of being binned into consensus sequences, reads that shared molecular identifiers were thrown out. MiTCR, with a Q25 quality threshold and the strictest error-elimination algorithm, was used for CDR3 identification, clonotype clustering and error correction. A nonparametric unseen species model with Euler transformation was used to estimate lower-bound total TCR beta diversity. The raw public reads went through TCRdb reprocessing: fastp at Q25, MiXCR clone calling, in-frame beta chains kept. Rows with a matching CDR3 protein are joined into one entry that keeps the most common DNA and genes. The V and J calls and clone size come from TCRdb's table, not from the authors' own analysis. The sample has roughly 1,500,000 distinct CDR3 sequences on record, about 32% of them singletons. The ten largest clones capture around 10% of the sample.

The approximately 40 donors, aged about 6 to 95 years, were systemically healthy Caucasian individuals from Russia. Each donor gave 8 to 10 milliliters of peripheral blood, collected into EDTA-treated Vacutainer tubes. Ficoll-Paque density-gradient centrifugation was used to isolate PBMCs, with at least 7 million obtained per sample. Trizol reagent was used to extract total RNA from PBMCs, with at least 5.5 micrograms per sample. For every donor, an aliquot of PBMCs went through flow cytometry to measure the percentages of naive CD45RAhigh/CD27high T cells. The V and J genes are TRBV14 and TRBJ1-5, with 9 bases matching TRBD1. The sequence came from a woman under 40 in good health. The sequencing sample was made of blood. The nucleotide sequence reads as follows: TGTGCCAGCAGCCAGAGGGCGGGACAGGGCGATGTAGCCCAGCATTTT. The encoded protein is CASSQRAGQGDVAQHF.